This TCR beta chain was captured in a study of blood T cell repertoires in COVID-19 (TCRdb year 2020). Regarding the research as a whole: Collaborator samples came from the United States, Italy and Spain and covered acute and convalescent phases of COVID-19. Samples came from the ongoing ImmuneRACE study (first 160 participants) plus 1,254 subjects from 6 global collaborators. The repertoires were made available in a free public database intended to serve as a resource for research on the immune response to SARS-CoV-2. The prospective study material was composed of cDNA or gDNA derived from T cells, B-cell-depleted T cells, or PBMCs. The sample metadata nearly always contained a de-identified subject ID, COVID-19 status, age in years and sex. Deeply sampled blood TCRbeta repertoires from subjects exposed to, actively infected with, or recovered from COVID-19 were included in the dataset. Where available, HLA class I and class II types were obtained from metadata supplied by the sample provider rather than from assay-based typing. Overall study outcomes, separate from this receptor: Clinical and demographic metadata were provided uncurated, with the amount varying by source and participant.

The CDR3, cysteine through phenylalanine, is 13 amino acids long. Just CDR3 DNA is preserved here, 39 bases in frame from base 1. In the germline V gene (reference sequence), CDR1 corresponds to SGHNT and CDR2 to YYREEE. V was cut back by 4 bases and J by 3 bases, leaving a gap of 7 bases between them. Details on this clone: Its cognate antigen has yet to be identified. No base quality values were provided; no much bigger clone lies one nucleotide off.

TCRbeta CDR3 regions were amplified from genomic DNA using the immunoSEQ Assay, a bias-controlled multiplex PCR. The authors' pipeline ran thus. The number of nucleated cells in each sample was estimated by amplification of reference gene primers within the assay. To quantify the absolute abundance of each unique TCRbeta CDR3 rearrangement, sequence reads were collapsed and filtered. Productive Simpson clonality was computed per sample as the square root of Simpson's diversity index over productive rearrangements. As stored in TCRdb, this immuneACCESS dataset retains in-frame rearrangements with V and J assigned. A fraction of the clones does not appear; measured against another copy, unresolved V genes explain less than half of the discrepancy, and the remainder lacks a known reason. V, J and clone size reflect that table, while D and trimming were determined from the DNA. Across this sample there are around 470,000 clones, with about 91% seen only once. The ten most abundant clones make up around 0.9% of the sample.

In Seattle, one collaborating source enrolled patients while the infection was active and tracked those patients longitudinally over the course of disease. The collaborating institutions used their own protocols to collect whole blood in K2EDTA tubes. For TCRbeta analysis, collaborators shipped samples as frozen whole blood, isolated PBMCs, or DNA extracted from either of those sample types. The sample taken for sequencing was peripheral blood. The sequence links TRBV5-4 to TRBJ2-2; no confident D gene assignment can be made. This TCR was recovered from a man younger than 35 with COVID-19, enrolled during active disease. The CDR3 reads CASSREYTGELFF. In nucleotides, the sequence is TGTGCCAGCAGCCGAGAATACACCGGGGAGCTGTTTTTT. The full variable domain, with segments outside the CDR3 supplied by the reference TRBV5-4 and TRBJ2-2 proteins, appears as ETGVTQSPTHLIKTRGQQVTLRCSSQSGHNTVSWYQQALGQGPQFIFQYYREEENGRGNFPPRFSGLQFPNYSSELNVNALELDDSALYLCASSREYTGELFFGEGSRLTVL.